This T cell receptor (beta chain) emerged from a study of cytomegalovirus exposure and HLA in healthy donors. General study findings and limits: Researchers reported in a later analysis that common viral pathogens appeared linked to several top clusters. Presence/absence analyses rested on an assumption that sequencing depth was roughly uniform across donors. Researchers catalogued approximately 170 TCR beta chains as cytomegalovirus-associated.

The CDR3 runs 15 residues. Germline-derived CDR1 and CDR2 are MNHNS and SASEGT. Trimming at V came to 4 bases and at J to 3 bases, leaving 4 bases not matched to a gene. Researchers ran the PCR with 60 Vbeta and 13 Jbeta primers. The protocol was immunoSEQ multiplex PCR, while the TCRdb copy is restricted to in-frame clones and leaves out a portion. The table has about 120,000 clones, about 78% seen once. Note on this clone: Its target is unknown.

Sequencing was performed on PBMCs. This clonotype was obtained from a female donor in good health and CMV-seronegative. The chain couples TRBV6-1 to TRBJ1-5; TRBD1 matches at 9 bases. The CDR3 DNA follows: TGTGCCAGCAGTGGGGACAGGGCAGCCAATCAGCCCCAGCATTTT. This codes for CASSGDRAANQPQHF.